This is a list of T cell receptor beta chains from one sample in a study of blood T cell repertoires in COVID-19. Profiling relied on immunoSEQ multiplex PCR, and the TCRdb table lists in-frame clones only, not all of them. The sample carries 200,000 or so clones, 85% to 90% recorded once. The sequenced sample was peripheral blood. Receptors originate from a man aged 25-45 years with COVID-19, enrolled during active disease. Both conserved end residues are part of each CDR3. D genes are given only for firm matches. Some rows mark clone size as missing; the rest say once, few, many or name a class of expanded clone.

v_gene: TRBV5-1
abundance: NA
j_gene: TRBJ2-3
d_gene: NA
CDR3nt: TGCGCCAGCAGCTTGTCAACAGGCCCAGATACGCAGTATTTT
CDR3aa: CASSLSTGPDTQYF

v_gene: TRBV19
abundance: NA
j_gene: TRBJ2-7
d_gene: NA
CDR3nt: TGTGCCAGTAGCTTGGGTGAGGGCTACGAGCAGTACTTC
CDR3aa: CASSLGEGYEQYF

v_gene: TRBV7-9
abundance: NA
j_gene: TRBJ2-2
d_gene: TRBD2
CDR3nt: TGTGCCAGCAGCTTGTGGCAAGCGGGAGACACCGGGGAGCTGTTTTTT
CDR3aa: CASSLWQAGDTGELFF

v_gene: TRBV3-1/TRBV3-2
abundance: few
j_gene: TRBJ1-6
d_gene: NA
CDR3nt: TGTGCCAGCAGCCAACTTCCCGGGCCGCGGGGATCACCCCTCCACTTT
CDR3aa: CASSQLPGPRGSPLHF

v_gene: TRBV18
abundance: NA
j_gene: TRBJ1-1
d_gene: NA
CDR3nt: TGTGCCAGCTCACGCGAAACAGGGCAAGGTTCTGAAGCTTTCTTT
CDR3aa: CASSRETGQGSEAFF

v_gene: TRBV9
abundance: few
j_gene: TRBJ1-1
d_gene: TRBD1
CDR3nt: TGTGCCAGCAGCCCCCGTGGTGGGACAGGGAGGGCTGAAGCTTTCTTT
CDR3aa: CASSPRGGTGRAEAFF

v_gene: TRBV12-5
abundance: NA
j_gene: TRBJ1-5
d_gene: NA
CDR3nt: TGTGCTAGTGCCGGAGAAGGCAATCAGCCCCAGCATTTT
CDR3aa: CASAGEGNQPQHF

v_gene: TRBV5-1
abundance: NA
j_gene: TRBJ2-2
d_gene: NA
CDR3nt: TGCGCCAGCAGATGGACAATGAACACCGGGGAGCTGTTTTTT
CDR3aa: CASRWTMNTGELFF

v_gene: TRBV3-1/TRBV3-2
abundance: few
j_gene: TRBJ1-2
d_gene: NA
CDR3nt: TGTGCCAGCAGCCAAGATACTGCTTATGGCTACACCTTC
CDR3aa: CASSQDTAYGYTF

v_gene: TRBV5-1
abundance: NA
j_gene: TRBJ1-4
d_gene: NA
CDR3nt: TGCGCCAGCAGCCCGGGGGGGCGAGGCGAAAAACTGTTTTTT
CDR3aa: CASSPGGRGEKLFF

v_gene: TRBV29-1
abundance: NA
j_gene: TRBJ1-2
d_gene: TRBD1
CDR3nt: TGCAGCGTTGAGAAAGGGGGCGTCAACTATGGCTACACCTTC
CDR3aa: CSVEKGGVNYGYTF

v_gene: TRBV6-1
abundance: NA
j_gene: TRBJ2-7
d_gene: NA
CDR3nt: TGTGCCAGCAGTGAAGCGGGTACAGGGAGCTACGAGCAGTACTTC
CDR3aa: CASSEAGTGSYEQYF

v_gene: TRBV6-4
abundance: NA
j_gene: TRBJ2-4
d_gene: NA
CDR3nt: TGTGCCAGCAGTGAGGGAGGGGGGAGCATTCAGTACTTC
CDR3aa: CASSEGGGSIQYF

v_gene: TRBV6-5
abundance: once
j_gene: TRBJ2-7
d_gene: TRBD1
CDR3nt: TGTGCCAGCAGTTACAATTGGGGACAGGGCTACGAGCAGTACTTC
CDR3aa: CASSYNWGQGYEQYF

v_gene: TRBV10-3
abundance: NA
j_gene: TRBJ2-1
d_gene: TRBD2
CDR3nt: TGTGCCATCAGTCGGCGGGAGGGCTCGTACAATGAGCAGTTCTTC
CDR3aa: CAISRREGSYNEQFF

v_gene: TRBV3-1/TRBV3-2
abundance: NA
j_gene: TRBJ1-2
d_gene: TRBD1
CDR3nt: TGTGCCAGCAGCCAAGGGACAGGCATTGCCTATGGCTACACCTTC
CDR3aa: CASSQGTGIAYGYTF

v_gene: TRBV10-3
abundance: NA
j_gene: TRBJ1-1
d_gene: NA
CDR3nt: TGTGCCATCAGTCAAGAGGGCACTGAAGCTTTCTTT
CDR3aa: CAISQEGTEAFF

v_gene: TRBV5-1
abundance: NA
j_gene: TRBJ1-2
d_gene: NA
CDR3nt: TGCGCCAGCAGCTTCGGACAGATTACAAAGCTAAACTATGGCTACACCTTC
CDR3aa: CASSFGQITKLNYGYTF

v_gene: TRBV18
abundance: NA
j_gene: TRBJ2-7
d_gene: NA
CDR3nt: TGTGCCAGCTCACCGTGGAGGGTCGACTACGAGCAGTACTTC
CDR3aa: CASSPWRVDYEQYF

v_gene: TRBV3-1/TRBV3-2
abundance: NA
j_gene: TRBJ2-7
d_gene: TRBD2
CDR3nt: TGTGCCAGCAGCCCGACTAGCGGGAGGAGGTACGAGCAGTACTTC
CDR3aa: CASSPTSGRRYEQYF

v_gene: TRBV3-1/TRBV3-2
abundance: NA
j_gene: TRBJ1-2
d_gene: NA
CDR3nt: TGTGCCAGCAGCCAAGTGCCCAGGGAGGGATATGGCTACACCTTC
CDR3aa: CASSQVPREGYGYTF

v_gene: TRBV29-1
abundance: NA
j_gene: TRBJ2-5
d_gene: NA
CDR3nt: TGCAGCGTTCCTTCCCCGAGTATGCAAGAGACCCAGTACTTC
CDR3aa: CSVPSPSMQETQYF

v_gene: TRBV7-2
abundance: NA
j_gene: TRBJ2-1
d_gene: TRBD1
CDR3nt: TGTGCCAGCAGCTGGGACAGGGGCACATACAATGAGCAGTTCTTC
CDR3aa: CASSWDRGTYNEQFF

v_gene: TRBV7-8
abundance: NA
j_gene: TRBJ2-7
d_gene: TRBD2
CDR3nt: TGTGCCAGCAGGGCGGGAGGGACCCACGAGCAGTACTTC
CDR3aa: CASRAGGTHEQYF

v_gene: TRBV4-1
abundance: NA
j_gene: TRBJ1-5
d_gene: TRBD1
CDR3nt: TGCGCCAGCAGCCAAGGGACAGGGGCCCGGATATTACCCCAGCATTTT
CDR3aa: CASSQGTGARILPQHF

v_gene: TRBV6-1
abundance: few
j_gene: TRBJ2-7
d_gene: TRBD2
CDR3nt: TGTGCCAGCAGTGAAGCGCTAGCGGGTCCCTACGAGCAGTACTTC
CDR3aa: CASSEALAGPYEQYF

v_gene: TRBV7-9
abundance: NA
j_gene: TRBJ2-1
d_gene: TRBD2
CDR3nt: TGTGCCAGCAGCTTTCTAGCGGGAACCTACAATGAGCAGTTCTTC
CDR3aa: CASSFLAGTYNEQFF

v_gene: TRBV6-5
abundance: NA
j_gene: TRBJ2-7
d_gene: NA
CDR3nt: TGTGCCTCCCAGGGGTCAGAAGTTGGGGAGCAGTACTTC
CDR3aa: CASQGSEVGEQYF

v_gene: TRBV7-7
abundance: NA
j_gene: TRBJ1-2
d_gene: TRBD1
CDR3nt: TGTGCCAGCAGCTTACGGGACAGGGAATTCTATGGCTACACCTTC
CDR3aa: CASSLRDREFYGYTF

v_gene: TRBV4-2
abundance: NA
j_gene: TRBJ2-1
d_gene: TRBD2
CDR3nt: TGTGCCAGCAGCCAAACTAGCGGTAGGAATGAGCAGTTCTTC
CDR3aa: CASSQTSGRNEQFF